This T cell receptor (beta chain) was recovered during a study of blood T cell repertoires in COVID-19. Method: immunoSEQ multiplex PCR; TCRdb's copy keeps in-frame clones and lacks some. The sample contains about 140,000 clones, 80% to 90% of which appear only once. Germline CDR1 and CDR2: GTSNPN and SVGIG (reference sequence). The CDR3 extends over 16 amino acids. Losses at the gene ends were 0 bases for V and 5 bases for J; bases not matched to a gene: 8. V and J are TRBV30 and TRBJ2-2; the match to TRBD2 covers 8 bases. The TCR comes from a woman between 45 and 65 years old with acute COVID-19. The sequencing sample was made of PBMCs or T cells enriched from blood (not recorded which). The CDR3 reads CAWSVSVLAGTGELFF. The CDR3 nucleotides are TGTGCCTGGAGTGTAAGCGTCTTAGCGGGAACCGGGGAGCTGTTTTTT.